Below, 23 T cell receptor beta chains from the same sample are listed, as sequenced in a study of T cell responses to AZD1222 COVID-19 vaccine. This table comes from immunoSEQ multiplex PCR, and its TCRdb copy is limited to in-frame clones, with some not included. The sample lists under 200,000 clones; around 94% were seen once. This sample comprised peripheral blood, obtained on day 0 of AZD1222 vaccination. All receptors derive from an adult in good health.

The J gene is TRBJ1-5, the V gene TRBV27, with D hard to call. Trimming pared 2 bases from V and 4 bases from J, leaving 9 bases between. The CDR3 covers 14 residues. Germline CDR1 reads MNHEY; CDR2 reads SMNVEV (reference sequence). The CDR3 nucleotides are TGTGCCAGCAGTTTACGGGCCGAAAATCAGCCCCAGCATTTT. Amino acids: CASSLRAENQPQHF.

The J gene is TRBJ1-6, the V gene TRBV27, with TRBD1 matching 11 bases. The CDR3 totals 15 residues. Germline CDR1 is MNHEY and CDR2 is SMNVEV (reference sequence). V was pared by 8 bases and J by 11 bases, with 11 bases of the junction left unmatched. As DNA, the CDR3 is TGTGCCAGCTCCTCTCCGGGACAGGGGGTTACACCCCTCCACTTT. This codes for CASSSPGQGVTPLHF.

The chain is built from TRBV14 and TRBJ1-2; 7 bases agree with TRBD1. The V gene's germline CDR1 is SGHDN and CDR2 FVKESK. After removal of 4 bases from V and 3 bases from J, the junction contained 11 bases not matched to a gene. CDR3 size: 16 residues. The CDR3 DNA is TGTGCCAGCAGCCTACTATCTGGACAGGCCCACTATGGCTACACCTTC. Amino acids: CASSLLSGQAHYGYTF.

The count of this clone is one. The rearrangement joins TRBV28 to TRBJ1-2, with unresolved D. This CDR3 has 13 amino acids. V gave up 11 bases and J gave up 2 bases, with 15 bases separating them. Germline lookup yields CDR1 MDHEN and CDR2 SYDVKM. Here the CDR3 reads CAVAVTGNYGYTF. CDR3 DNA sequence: TGTGCCGTAGCCGTTACGGGGAACTATGGCTACACCTTC.

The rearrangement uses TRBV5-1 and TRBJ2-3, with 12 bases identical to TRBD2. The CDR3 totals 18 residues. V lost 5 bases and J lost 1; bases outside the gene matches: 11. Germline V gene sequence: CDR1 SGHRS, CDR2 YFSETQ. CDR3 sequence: CASRLTSGRIDRTDTQYF. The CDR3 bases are TGCGCCAGCAGACTCACTAGCGGGAGGATTGATCGCACAGATACGCAGTATTTT.

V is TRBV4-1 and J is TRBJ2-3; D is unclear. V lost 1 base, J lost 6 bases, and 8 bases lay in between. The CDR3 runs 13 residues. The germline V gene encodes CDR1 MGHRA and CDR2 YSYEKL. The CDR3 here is CASSQAQWDTQYF. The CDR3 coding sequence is TGCGCCAGCAGCCAAGCCCAGTGGGATACGCAGTATTTT.

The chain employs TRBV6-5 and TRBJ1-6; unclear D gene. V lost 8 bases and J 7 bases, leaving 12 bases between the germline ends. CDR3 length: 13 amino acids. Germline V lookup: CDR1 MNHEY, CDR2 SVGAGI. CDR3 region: CASRGTGNSPLHF. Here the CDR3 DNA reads TGTGCCAGCCGCGGTACGGGGAATTCACCCCTCCACTTT.

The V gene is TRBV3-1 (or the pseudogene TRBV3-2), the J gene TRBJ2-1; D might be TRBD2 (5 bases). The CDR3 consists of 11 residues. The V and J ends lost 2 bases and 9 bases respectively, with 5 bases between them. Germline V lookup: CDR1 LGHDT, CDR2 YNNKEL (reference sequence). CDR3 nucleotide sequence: TGTGCCAGCAGCCAAAGCGGTGAGCAGTTCTTC. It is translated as CASSQSGEQFF.

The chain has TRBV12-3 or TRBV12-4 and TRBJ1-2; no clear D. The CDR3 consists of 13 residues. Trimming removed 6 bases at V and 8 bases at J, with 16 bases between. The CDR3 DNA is TGTGCCAGCAGCCTGAAGGTTGCCGGCGGCTACACCTTC. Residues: CASSLKVAGGYTF.

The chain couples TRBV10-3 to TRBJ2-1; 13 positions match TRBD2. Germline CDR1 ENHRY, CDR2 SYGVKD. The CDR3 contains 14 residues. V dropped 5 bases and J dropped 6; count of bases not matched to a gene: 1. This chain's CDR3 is CAISWTSGSNEQFF. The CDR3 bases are TGTGCCATCAGTTGGACTAGCGGGAGCAATGAGCAGTTCTTC.

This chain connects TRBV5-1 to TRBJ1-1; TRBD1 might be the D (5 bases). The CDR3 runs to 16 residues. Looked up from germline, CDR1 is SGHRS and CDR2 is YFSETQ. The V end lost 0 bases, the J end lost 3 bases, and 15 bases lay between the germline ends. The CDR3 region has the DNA TGCGCCAGCAGCTTGGTTGGCAGCGGCAGGGACACTGAAGCTTTCTTT. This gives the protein CASSLVGSGRDTEAFF.

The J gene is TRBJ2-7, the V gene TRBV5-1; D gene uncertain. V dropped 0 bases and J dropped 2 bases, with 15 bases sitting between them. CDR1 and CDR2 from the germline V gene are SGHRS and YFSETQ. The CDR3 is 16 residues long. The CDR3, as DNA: TGCGCCAGCAGCTTGGAGGTTTTTTCGGTAACCTACGAGCAGTACTTC. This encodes CASSLEVFSVTYEQYF.

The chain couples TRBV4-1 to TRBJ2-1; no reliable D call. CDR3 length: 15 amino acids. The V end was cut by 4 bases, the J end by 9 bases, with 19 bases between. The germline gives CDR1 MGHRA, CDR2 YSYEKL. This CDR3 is CASSPVGAKNSEQFF. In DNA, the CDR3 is TGCGCCAGCAGCCCGGTAGGCGCGAAGAATAGTGAGCAGTTCTTC.

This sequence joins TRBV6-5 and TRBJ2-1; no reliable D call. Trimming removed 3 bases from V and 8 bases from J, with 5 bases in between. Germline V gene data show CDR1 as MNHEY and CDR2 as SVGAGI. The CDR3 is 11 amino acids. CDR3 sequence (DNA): TGTGCCAGCAGTTATGGGGATGAGCAGTTCTTC. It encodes CASSYGDEQFF.

This CDR3 reads CASSSPTGGELFF. The CDR3 coding sequence is TGTGCCAGCAGCTCCCCGACCGGTGGGGAGCTGTTTTTT. The V and J genes are TRBV7-9 and TRBJ2-2; the D is unclear. CDR3 length: 13 residues. V was shortened by 4 bases and J by 8 bases, with 11 bases between the two germline ends. Germline V CDR1 and CDR2: SEHNR, FQNEAQ (reference sequence).

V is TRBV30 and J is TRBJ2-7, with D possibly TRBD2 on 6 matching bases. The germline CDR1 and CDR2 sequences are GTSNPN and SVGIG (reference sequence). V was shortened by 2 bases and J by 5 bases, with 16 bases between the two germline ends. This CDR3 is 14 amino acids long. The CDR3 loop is CAWSRGRLDNEQYF. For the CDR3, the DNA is TGTGCCTGGAGTAGAGGCAGACTAGACAACGAGCAGTACTTC.

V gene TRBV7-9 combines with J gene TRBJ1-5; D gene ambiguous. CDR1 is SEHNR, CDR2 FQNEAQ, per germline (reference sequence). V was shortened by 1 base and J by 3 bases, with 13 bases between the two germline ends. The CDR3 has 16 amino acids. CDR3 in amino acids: CASSLGSGVHNQPQHF. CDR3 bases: TGTGCCAGCAGCTTAGGTAGTGGCGTCCACAATCAGCCCCAGCATTTT.

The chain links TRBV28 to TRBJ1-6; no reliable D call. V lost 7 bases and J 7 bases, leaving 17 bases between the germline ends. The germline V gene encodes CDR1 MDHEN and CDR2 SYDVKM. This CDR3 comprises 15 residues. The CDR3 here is CASTPEVARNSPLHF. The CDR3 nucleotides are TGTGCCAGCACCCCCGAAGTTGCGCGCAATTCACCCCTCCACTTT.

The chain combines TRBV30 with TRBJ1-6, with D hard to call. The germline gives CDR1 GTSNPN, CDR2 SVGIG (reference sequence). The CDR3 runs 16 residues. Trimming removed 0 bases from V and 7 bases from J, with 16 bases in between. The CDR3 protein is CAWSVIGLRTNSPLHF. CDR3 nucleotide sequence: TGTGCCTGGAGTGTTATCGGGCTCAGGACGAATTCACCCCTCCACTTT.

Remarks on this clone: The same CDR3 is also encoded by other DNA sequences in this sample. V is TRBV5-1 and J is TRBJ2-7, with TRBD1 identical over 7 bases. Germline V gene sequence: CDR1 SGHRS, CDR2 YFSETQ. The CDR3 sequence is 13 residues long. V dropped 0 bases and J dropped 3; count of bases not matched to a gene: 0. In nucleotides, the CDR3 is TGCGCCAGCAGCTTGGGGACAGGCTACGAGCAGTACTTC. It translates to CASSLGTGYEQYF.

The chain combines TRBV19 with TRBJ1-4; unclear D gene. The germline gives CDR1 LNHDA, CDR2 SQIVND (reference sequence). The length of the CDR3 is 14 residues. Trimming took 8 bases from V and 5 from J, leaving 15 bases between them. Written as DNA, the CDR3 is TGTGCCAGTTCTTCCAGGACGGCGAATGAAAAACTGTTTTTT. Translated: CASSSRTANEKLFF.

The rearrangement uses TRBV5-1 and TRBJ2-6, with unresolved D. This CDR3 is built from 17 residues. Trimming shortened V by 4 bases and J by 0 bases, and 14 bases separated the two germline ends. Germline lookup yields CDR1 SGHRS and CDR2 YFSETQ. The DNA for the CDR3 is TGCGCCAGCAGCCCTGGACCAGCTACCTCTGGGGCCAACGTCCTGACTTTC. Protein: CASSPGPATSGANVLTF.

The CDR3 reads CAWSVGGEAYNSPLHF. CDR3 nucleotide sequence: TGTGCCTGGAGTGTAGGAGGAGAGGCCTATAATTCACCCCTCCACTTT. The chain is built from TRBV30 and TRBJ1-6; D is unresolved. Germline CDR1 and CDR2: GTSNPN and SVGIG (reference sequence). This CDR3 region has 16 residues. V dropped 0 bases and J dropped 2 bases, with 11 bases sitting between them.